Listed here is a single T cell receptor beta chain. Its antigen remains unknown. The repertoire was sequenced with immunoSEQ multiplex PCR; TCRdb's copy has only in-frame clones and lacks some. The repertoire consists of more than 550,000 clones, with around 92% occurring once and the leading ten covering about 24%. The data were taken from a study of shared clonotypes between healthy human individuals. Naive CD8 isolation took CD45RO-negative cells positively selected for CCR7 and excluded terminally differentiated effector memory CD45RA+ cells. Study results and limitations: A small donor pool kept down the genetic and exposure-history diversity that was represented. Generation probability values for non-shared clonotypes were lower than those for clonotypes shared by all four donors. Clonotype sharing across four donors was observed for roughly 5% of naive CD4 clonotypes. Naive subsets tended to show greater estimated richness than memory subsets.

This clonotype originated in a man aged 30 to 45 in good health. Material: naive CD8+ T cells sorted from blood.

In nucleotides, the CDR3 is TGTGCCACCAGCAGAGTTCGGGATTGGGGAGATACGCAGTATTTT. Its protein is CATSRVRDWGDTQYF. This rearrangement joins TRBV15 to TRBJ2-3, with D tentatively TRBD2 (5 bases). V was pared by 1 base and J by 5 bases, with 13 bases between. Germline-derived CDR1 and CDR2 are LNHNV and YYDKDF (reference sequence). The CDR3 has 15 residues.